This T cell receptor (beta chain) is drawn from a study of identifying expanded T cells in peripheral blood. In regard to this clone: Its antigen is still unknown. One junction end does not reproduce the germline sequence, and a read error may be involved.

Germline CDR1 and CDR2: MNHNS and SASEGT. The CDR3 length is 15 residues. Study findings and constraints: Differentially abundant clones: about 1.2 between replicates, approximately 15 at 2 to 3 weeks, approximately 18 at four. Variance in clone template counts between roughly 2-week samples significantly increased with total template count across all healthy donors.

Healthy donors had no documented immune events, such as infections, while sampled. Clones were sequenced by immunoSEQ multiplex PCR, and TCRdb holds only the in-frame ones, with some missing. The data show about 52,000 clones, approximately 79% seen once. What was sequenced was blood. The TCR was taken from a person between 18 and 70 years old in good health. V usage is TRBV6-1 and J usage is TRBJ2-6; D unresolved. The CDR3 DNA sequence: TGTGCCAGCAGGGAAGCGAGCTCTGGGGCCAACGTCCTGACTTTC. As protein: CASREASSGANVLTF.